Listed below are T cell receptor beta chains from one sample, sequenced in a study of OX40 agonist ivuxolimab in advanced cancers. Assay used: immunoSEQ multiplex PCR; TCRdb lists only in-frame clones, some missing. The sample shows fewer than 90,000 clones, more than 70% of them seen only once. The sequencing here drew on CD4+ or CD8+ T cells sorted from blood, taken in a trial of the OX40 agonist ivuxolimab. These receptors were obtained from an adult with an advanced solid tumor such as melanoma, head and neck, liver or kidney cancer. Both conserved end residues are part of each CDR3. The D gene is left open where the match is weak. Some rows mark clone size as missing; the rest say once, few, many or name a class of expanded clone.

CDR3 protein	CDR3 DNA	V gene	J gene	D gene	clone size
CASSLVGAGGAAGNTIYF	TGTGCCAGCAGCTTAGTGGGGGCCGGGGGAGCGGCTGGAAACACCATATATTTT	TRBV7-6	TRBJ1-3	NA	once
CASSLETGASYEQYF	TGTGCCAGCAGCTTAGAGACAGGGGCCTCCTACGAGCAGTACTTC	TRBV7-9	TRBJ2-7	TRBD1	NA
CASSQAPGQRSYEQYF	TGCGCCAGCAGCCAAGCCCCGGGACAGCGCTCCTACGAGCAGTACTTC	TRBV4-1	TRBJ2-7	TRBD1	NA
CASSPLADNSPLHF	TGTGCCAGCAGCCCACTGGCCGATAATTCACCCCTCCACTTT	TRBV14	TRBJ1-6	NA	few
CASSPGTYEQYF	TGTGCCAGCAGCCCCGGGACCTACGAGCAGTACTTC	TRBV6-6	TRBJ2-7	NA	NA
CASSSLPPGGSTDTQYF	TGTGCCAGCAGCTCACTCCCGCCAGGGGGCAGCACAGATACGCAGTATTTT	TRBV7-6	TRBJ2-3	TRBD1	NA
CASSFAGTGNSYNEQFF	TGTGCCAGCAGCTTTGCCGGGACAGGAAACTCCTACAATGAGCAGTTCTTC	TRBV7-3	TRBJ2-1	TRBD1	NA
CASSVKGDGEQYF	TGTGCTAGCAGCGTTAAGGGGGATGGCGAGCAGTACTTC	TRBV7-7	TRBJ2-7	NA	NA
CASSIGTANYGYTF	TGTGCCAGTAGTATCGGGACGGCTAACTATGGCTACACCTTC	TRBV19	TRBJ1-2	NA	NA
CASSEYRGIATDTQYF	TGTGCCAGTAGTGAGTACAGGGGGATCGCCACAGATACGCAGTATTTT	TRBV19	TRBJ2-3	TRBD1	NA
CASSLRAASTDTQYF	TGTGCTAGCAGCTTGAGAGCGGCTAGCACAGATACGCAGTATTTT	TRBV7-7	TRBJ2-3	NA	NA
CAISESVPSASYEQYF	TGTGCCATCAGTGAGTCTGTCCCAAGCGCTTCCTACGAGCAGTACTTC	TRBV10-3	TRBJ2-7	NA	NA
CASSPLTGGGNTEAFF	TGTGCCAGTAGTCCCCTGACAGGGGGTGGGAACACTGAAGCTTTCTTT	TRBV19	TRBJ1-1	TRBD1	NA
CASTSGYEQYF	TGTGCCAGCACTTCTGGCTACGAGCAGTACTTC	TRBV6-6	TRBJ2-7	NA	NA
CASQRGGGYNEQFF	TGCGCCAGCCAGCGGGGAGGGGGCTACAATGAGCAGTTCTTC	TRBV5-1	TRBJ2-1	NA	NA
CASSERAPTQYF	TGTGCCAGCAGTGAAAGGGCCCCGACCCAGTACTTC	TRBV6-1	TRBJ2-5	NA	NA
CASSPPGAGTDTQYF	TGTGCCAGCAGTCCCCCGGGGGCGGGCACAGATACGCAGTATTTT	TRBV6-4	TRBJ2-3	NA	NA
CASNGQGGNTEAFF	TGTGCCAGCAACGGACAGGGGGGGAACACTGAAGCTTTCTTT	TRBV7-2	TRBJ1-1	TRBD1	NA
CARPGAPGNTEAFF	TGTGCCAGGCCTGGGGCCCCGGGGAACACTGAAGCTTTCTTT	TRBV6-6	TRBJ1-1	NA	NA
CASSLEVTNTEAFF	TGTGCCAGCAGCTTAGAGGTAACGAACACTGAAGCTTTCTTT	TRBV7-9	TRBJ1-1	NA	NA
CASSLGPRTGMNEQYF	TGTGCTAGCAGCTTAGGCCCTAGGACAGGGATGAACGAGCAGTACTTC	TRBV7-7	TRBJ2-7	TRBD1	NA
CASALTPAQETQYF	TGTGCCAGCGCTCTGACGCCAGCTCAAGAGACCCAGTACTTC	TRBV11-2	TRBJ2-5	NA	NA
CASSRGQHYYGYTF	TGTGCCAGCAGCAGGGGACAACATTACTATGGCTACACCTTC	TRBV21-1	TRBJ1-2	NA	NA
CASNRLRGRDYGYTF	TGTGCCAGCAACCGATTGAGGGGCCGGGACTATGGCTACACCTTC	TRBV2	TRBJ1-2	NA	NA
CASSLGGSGNTIYF	TGTGCCAGCAGCTTAGGGGGTTCTGGAAACACCATATATTTT	TRBV11-2	TRBJ1-3	NA	NA
CASSLVTSGGVQETQYF	TGTGCCAGCAGCTTAGTAACTAGCGGGGGGGTCCAAGAGACCCAGTACTTC	TRBV7-9	TRBJ2-5	TRBD2	NA
CARTPGRASGGVNEQFF	TGTGCCAGAACACCGGGTCGGGCTAGCGGGGGGGTCAATGAGCAGTTCTTC	TRBV7-9	TRBJ2-1	TRBD2	NA
CATSRREGQGTEAFF	TGTGCCACCAGCAGACGCGAAGGACAGGGTACCGAAGCTTTCTTT	TRBV15	TRBJ1-1	TRBD1	NA
CASSGGNIQYF	TGTGCCAGCAGTGGGGGAAACATTCAGTACTTC	TRBV25-1	TRBJ2-4	NA	NA
CASSLQGNNEQFF	TGCGCCAGCAGCTTGCAGGGAAACAATGAGCAGTTCTTC	TRBV5-1	TRBJ2-1	NA	NA
CASSPPRGGGHEKLFF	TGTGCCAGCTCACCCCCCCGTGGGGGGGGACACGAAAAACTGTTTTTT	TRBV18	TRBJ1-4	NA	NA
CASSQQGWGLQKLFF	TGTGCCAGCAGTCAACAGGGATGGGGCTTGCAAAAACTGTTTTTT	TRBV27	TRBJ1-4	NA	NA
CASSPGQPNEQFF	TGCGCCAGCAGCCCTGGACAGCCCAATGAGCAGTTCTTC	TRBV5-1	TRBJ2-1	NA	NA
CASRRTSGGISTDTQYF	TGTGCCAGCAGAAGGACTAGCGGGGGTATAAGCACAGATACGCAGTATTTT	TRBV2	TRBJ2-3	TRBD2	NA
CAWERSQGPRRNTEAFF	TGTGCCTGGGAAAGGAGTCAGGGGCCCCGCCGGAACACTGAAGCTTTCTTT	TRBV30	TRBJ1-1	NA	NA
CASSQDIGEEAFF	TGCGCCAGCAGCCAAGATATCGGGGAAGAAGCTTTCTTT	TRBV4-3	TRBJ1-1	NA	NA
CASSKVGSLNSNQPQHF	TGTGCCAGCAGCAAAGTTGGCAGCCTCAATAGCAATCAGCCCCAGCATTTT	TRBV21-1	TRBJ1-5	NA	NA
CASSSQGNLLEQYF	TGTGCCAGCAGCTCACAGGGGAACCTACTCGAGCAGTACTTC	TRBV5-4	TRBJ2-7	TRBD1	NA
CASSLETGLEQFF	TGTGCCAGCAGCTTAGAAACAGGGCTTGAGCAGTTCTTC	TRBV7-9	TRBJ2-1	NA	NA